These 16 T cell receptor beta chains were sequenced from one sample in a study of blood T cell repertoires in COVID-19. The data were produced by immunoSEQ multiplex PCR, yet TCRdb's version contains in-frame clones alone and is incomplete. The sample shows some 200,000 clones, more than 80% of them seen only once. Sequences were obtained from PBMCs or T cells enriched from blood (not recorded which). These receptors were collected from a woman under 30 in a cohort exposed to, infected with or recovered from COVID-19 (not recorded which).

The chain couples TRBV11-2 to TRBJ2-2, with 7 bases that match TRBD2. The CDR3 runs to 15 residues. V was clipped by 1 base and J by 5 bases; unmatched bases: 4. Germline V CDR1 and CDR2: SGHAT, FQNNGV. CDR3 DNA sequence: TGTGCCAGCAGCTTAGGGACTAGAGGTACCGGGGAGCTGTTTTTT. It codes for CASSLGTRGTGELFF.

V and J are TRBV15 and TRBJ1-5; TRBD1 is a possible D gene (6 bases). V was cut by 0 bases and J by 2 bases, with 20 bases left in between. The CDR3 is 19 amino acids. CDR1 LNHNV and CDR2 YYDKDF come from the germline V gene (reference sequence). The CDR3 coding sequence is TGTGCCACCAGCAGAGATAGAAGTACACAGGGATATGGCAATCAGCCCCAGCATTTT. Encoded protein: CATSRDRSTQGYGNQPQHF.

The chain employs TRBV12-3 or TRBV12-4 and TRBJ2-1; D remains ambiguous. CDR3 length equals 13 residues. The ends were cut back, 1 base at V and 4 bases at J, with 5 bases in the middle. CDR3 region: CASSLDSYNEQFF. The CDR3 bases are TGTGCCAGCAGTTTAGACTCTTACAATGAGCAGTTCTTC.

The chain has TRBV19 and TRBJ2-1; TRBD1 might be the D (5 bases). The CDR3 runs to 11 residues. V dropped 7 bases and J dropped 7 bases, with 8 bases sitting between them. The germline gives CDR1 LNHDA, CDR2 SQIVND (reference sequence). CDR3 sequence: CASNDRNEQFF. The CDR3 DNA sequence: TGTGCCAGTAACGACAGAAATGAGCAGTTCTTC.

The chain is built from TRBV11-2 and TRBJ2-7, with a possible D match to TRBD2 (6 bases). This CDR3 has 15 residues. V was shortened by 5 bases and J by 4 bases, with 18 bases between the two germline ends. Germline CDR1 SGHAT, CDR2 FQNNGV. The CDR3 reads CASSPQGGYPYEQYF. The CDR3 DNA follows: TGTGCCAGCAGCCCCCAAGGAGGGTACCCGTACGAGCAGTACTTC.

CDR3 nucleotides: TGCGCCAGCAGCTTGGTTGGACAACGCCAAGAGACCCAGTACTTC. It codes for CASSLVGQRQETQYF. The chain joins TRBV5-1 to TRBJ2-5; TRBD1 is a possible D gene (5 bases). V lost 0 bases to trimming and J lost 1 base, with 10 bases between them. Germline assignment: CDR1 SGHRS and CDR2 YFSETQ. The CDR3 runs to 15 residues.

The chain employs TRBV18 and TRBJ1-1; the D is unclear. Germline CDR1 and CDR2: KGHSH and LQKENI. The CDR3 covers 16 residues. V dropped 8 bases and J dropped 0 bases, with 19 bases sitting between them. DNA for the CDR3: TGTGCCAGCCGCAGAGGTTCTGGCACCTTGAACACTGAAGCTTTCTTT. Amino acids: CASRRGSGTLNTEAFF. The whole variable domain, filled in from reference TRBV18 and TRBJ1-1, reads NAGVMQNPRHLVRRRGQEARLRCSPMKGHSHVYWYRQLPEEGLKFMVYLQKENIIDESGMPKERFSAEFPKEGPSILRIQQVVRGDSAAYFCASRRGSGTLNTEAFFGQGTRLTVV.

V is TRBV9 and J is TRBJ1-5; no definite D call. Germline assignment: CDR1 SGDLS and CDR2 YYNGEE. V was clipped by 3 bases and J by 1 base, with 8 bases between them. The CDR3 is 14 residues long. In DNA form, the CDR3 reads TGTGCCAGCAGCGCTAGTTGGAGCAATCAGCCCCAGCATTTT. Translating it yields CASSASWSNQPQHF. The full variable domain, rest sourced from reference TRBV9 and TRBJ1-5, is DSGVTQTPKHLITATGQRVTLRCSPRSGDLSVYWYQQSLDQGLQFLIQYYNGEERAKGNILERFSAQQFPDLHSELNLSSLELGDSALYFCASSASWSNQPQHFGDGTRLSIL.

The chain joins TRBV7-8 to TRBJ1-5; TRBD1 matches 10 bases. The germline CDR1 and CDR2 sequences are SGHVS and FQNEAQ. The ends lost 3 bases at V and 6 bases at J; junction bases unmatched: 8. This CDR3 is built from 16 residues. The CDR3 DNA is TGTGCCAGCAGCTTGAACCCGGGACAGGGGAGTCAGCCCCAGCATTTT. It encodes CASSLNPGQGSQPQHF.

The J gene is TRBJ2-7, the V gene TRBV6-2 or TRBV6-3; D gene ambiguous. Germline CDR1 and CDR2: MNHEY and SVGEGT. V lost 2 bases, J lost 5 bases, and 13 bases lay in between. CDR3 length: 14 amino acids. CDR3 DNA: TGTGCCAGCAGTTACCCCCACGAGTCGGACGAGCAGTACTTC. Its protein product is CASSYPHESDEQYF.

The V call is TRBV6-5, the J call TRBJ1-1; the D gene is possibly TRBD1 (5 bases). CDR3 length: 14 amino acids. V dropped 6 bases and J dropped 1 base, with 12 bases sitting between them. Germline CDR1 and CDR2: MNHEY and SVGAGI. CDR3 DNA sequence: TGTGCCAGCAGGCCTGGACATTGGAACACTGAAGCTTTCTTT. Amino acid sequence: CASRPGHWNTEAFF.

This rearrangement joins TRBV19 to TRBJ1-2; perhaps TRBD1 as D (6 bases). This CDR3 region has 16 residues. Looked up from germline, CDR1 is LNHDA and CDR2 is SQIVND (reference sequence). The V end lost 9 bases, the J end lost 3 bases, and 23 bases lay between the germline ends. The CDR3 nucleotides are TGTGCCAGCAACCCACAGGGTAGGGGAGTAGACTATGGCTACACCTTC. Residues: CASNPQGRGVDYGYTF.

The chain couples TRBV5-4 to TRBJ2-3; TRBD2 aligns across 8 bases. The junction had 6 bases not matched to a gene; V was cut back by 2 bases and J by 4 bases. There are 15 residues in the CDR3. Germline CDR1 and CDR2: SGHNT and YYREEE (reference sequence). In DNA form, the CDR3 reads TGTGCCAGCAGCTTTTTCGGGGGGGCCGCAGATACGCAGTATTTT. It is translated as CASSFFGGAADTQYF.

The rearrangement links TRBV29-1 to TRBJ1-2; 8 bases fit TRBD1. CDR1 is SQVTM, CDR2 ANQGSEA, per germline. J lost 8 bases, V lost 5 bases, and 10 bases had no gene match. This CDR3 is built from 13 residues. In DNA form, the CDR3 reads TGCAGCGTTCTCTTACAGGGGGTGGACGGCTACACCTTC. Its translation: CSVLLQGVDGYTF.

The V gene is TRBV6-4, the J gene TRBJ2-2; D gene unclear. The CDR3 has 16 amino acids. Deletions cut 0 bases from V and 1 base from J, with 9 bases between. The V gene's germline CDR1 is MRHNA and CDR2 SNTAGT. CDR3 nucleotides: TGTGCCAGCAGTGACTCTGGCAGTTGGAACACCGGGGAGCTGTTTTTT. Amino acids: CASSDSGSWNTGELFF.

This clone was seen a handful of times. The V call is TRBV19, the J call TRBJ1-5; D is unclear. CDR1 and CDR2 (germline): LNHDA, SQIVND (reference sequence). With 0 bases removed from V and 4 bases from J, the gap between germline ends came to 7 bases. CDR3 length: 14 amino acids. In DNA form, the CDR3 reads TGTGCCAGTAGTATAGAGAGGTGGAATCAGCCCCAGCATTTT. Protein: CASSIERWNQPQHF.